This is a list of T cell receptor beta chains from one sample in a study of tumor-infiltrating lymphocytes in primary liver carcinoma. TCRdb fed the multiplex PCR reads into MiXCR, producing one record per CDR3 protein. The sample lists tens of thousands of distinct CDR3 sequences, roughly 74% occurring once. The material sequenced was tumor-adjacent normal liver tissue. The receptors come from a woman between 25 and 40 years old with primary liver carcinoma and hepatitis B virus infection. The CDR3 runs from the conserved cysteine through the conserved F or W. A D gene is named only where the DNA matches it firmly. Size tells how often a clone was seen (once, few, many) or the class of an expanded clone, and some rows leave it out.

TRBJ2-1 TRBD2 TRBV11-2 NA CDCSWGGLAGNNEQSF TGTGACTGCAGCTGGGGGGGACTAGCGGGGAACAATGAGCAGTCCTTC
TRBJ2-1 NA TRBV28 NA CASSRTGGQFF TGTGCCAGCAGCAGGACTGGAGGGCAGTTCTTC
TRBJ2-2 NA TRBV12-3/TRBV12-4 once CASSLRVAAGELFF TGTGCCAGCAGTTTGAGGGTAGCCGCCGGGGAGCTTTTTTTT
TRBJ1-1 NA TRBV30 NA CAWSEVFTEAFF TGTGCCTGGAGTGAAGTCTTCACTGAAGCTTTCTTT
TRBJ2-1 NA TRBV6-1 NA CASSDIQGYNGQFF TGTGCCAGCAGTGATATTCAGGGCTACAATGGGCAGTTCTTC
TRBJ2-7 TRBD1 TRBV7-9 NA CANSPQGKGYKQYF TGTGCCAACAGCCCACAGGGGAAGGGTTACAAGCAGTACTTC
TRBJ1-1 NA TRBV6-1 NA CAITLEGLNGTEASF TGTGCCATTACCTTGGAAGGGCTTAACGGCACTGAAGCTTCCTTT
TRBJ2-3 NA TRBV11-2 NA CVSSYTDTRCF TGTGTCAGCAGCTACACAGATACGCGGTGTTTT
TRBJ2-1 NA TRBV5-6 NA CASSCDPFQKYGNERFF TGTGCCAGCAGCTGTGACCCCTTCCAGAAATATGGGAATGAGCGATTCTTC
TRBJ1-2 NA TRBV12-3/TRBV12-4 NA CASSSSGDCGCTF TGTGCCAGCAGTTCCTCGGGGGACTGTGGCTGCACCTTC
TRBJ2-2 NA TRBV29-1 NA CSVGFRGSNTREMFF TGCAGCGTTGGGTTTCGGGGAAGTAACACCAGGGAGATGTTTTTT
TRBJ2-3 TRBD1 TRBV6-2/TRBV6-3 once CASSYSTDRDRRRTDTQNF TGTGCCAGCAGTTACTCGACTGACCGGGACAGGAGACGTACAGATACGCAGAATTTT
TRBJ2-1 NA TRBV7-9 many CASSVVRTPYNEQFF TGTGCCAGCAGTGTTGTGCGGACCCCCTACAATGAGCAGTTCTTC
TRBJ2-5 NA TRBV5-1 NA CASSSGRVGQETQYF TGCGCCAGCAGCTCAGGCAGAGTTGGACAAGAGACCCAATACTTC
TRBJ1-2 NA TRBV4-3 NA CASSQEPDYAYTF TGCGCCAGCAGTCAAGAACCGGACTATGCCTACACCTTC
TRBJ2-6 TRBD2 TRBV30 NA CVWVAGWSGTNVLTF TGTGTCTGGGTAGCGGGTTGGTCTGGGACCAACGTCCTGACTTTC
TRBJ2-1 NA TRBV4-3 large CASSHTELVNEQFF TGCGCCAGCAGCCACACAGAGTTGGTCAATGAGCAGTTCTTC
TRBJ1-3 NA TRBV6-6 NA CVRGWARGNTIYF TGTGTCCGTGGATGGGCTCGTGGAAACACTATATATTTT
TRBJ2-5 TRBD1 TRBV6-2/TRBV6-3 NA CDSCILPGTGGATQYF TGTGACAGCTGCATCCTCCCCGGGACAGGAGGGGCGACCCAGTACTTC
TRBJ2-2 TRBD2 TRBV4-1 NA CASSQEGIQGLAGVTGKLFF TGCGCCAGCAGTCAAGAGGGAATACAGGGACTAGCGGGAGTCACCGGGAAGCTGTTCTTT
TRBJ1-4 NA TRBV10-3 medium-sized CAISERGTNEKLFF TGTGCCATCAGTGAGAGGGGGACTAATGAAAAACTGTTTTTT
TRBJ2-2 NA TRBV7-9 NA CASSIDTGKLFF TGTGCCAGCAGCATAGACACCGGGAAGCTGTTTTTT
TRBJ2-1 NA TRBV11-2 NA CASSPGTSRGLNNEQFF TGTGCCAGCAGCCCCGGGACTAGCAGGGGGCTAAACAATGAGCAGTTCTTC
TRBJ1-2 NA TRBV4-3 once CASSAELEIYDYTF TGCGCCAGTAGCGCTGAGTTGGAGATCTACGACTACACCTTC
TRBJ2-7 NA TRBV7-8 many CASSSQDDPRYEQYF TGTGCCAGCAGCTCCCAGGACGACCCGCGCTACGAGCAGTACTTC
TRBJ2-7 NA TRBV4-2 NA CASSQDRNEQDF TGTGCCAGCAGCCAAGATCGGAACGAGCAGGACTTC
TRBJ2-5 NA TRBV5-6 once CASSFEGVCRETQYF TGTGCCAGCAGCTTTGAGGGAGTGTGTAGGGAGACCCAGTACTTC
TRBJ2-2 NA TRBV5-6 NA CVSSSAASVFTGELFF TGTGTCAGCAGCTCGGCAGCTAGCGTATTTACCGGGGAGCTGTTTTTT
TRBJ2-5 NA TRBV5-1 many CASSFAETQYF TGCGCCAGCAGCTTTGCAGAGACCCAGTACTTC
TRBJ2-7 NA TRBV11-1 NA CVSCLATASYEHYF TGTGTCAGCTGCTTAGCGACGGCCTCCTACGAGCACTACTTC
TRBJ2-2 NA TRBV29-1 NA CIVGRRDTGELFF TGCATTGTTGGGAGACGAGACACCGGTGAGCTGTTTTTT
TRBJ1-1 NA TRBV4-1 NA CASGQEGAMNTEVFF TGCGCCAGCGGCCAAGAAGGGGCAATGAACACTGAAGTTTTCTTT